Following are 2 T cell receptor beta chains from one sample sequenced in a study of naive and memory T cell subsets. The beta constant-region primer was an equimolar mix of two oligonucleotides covering TRBC1 and TRBC2. Ligated cDNA was amplified by four rounds of PCR with nested alpha and beta constant-region primers and SP2. TCRdb itself ran the UMI-ligation and nested PCR reads through MiXCR, one entry per CDR3 protein. Among approximately 150,000 distinct CDR3 sequences, over 20% were seen once, and the ten largest hold around 0.097%. For these receptors, no antigen is known. Findings of the study overall: Naive repertoires, especially CD8, held a few larger clonotypes, possibly memory cells re-expressing CD45RA.

Sequenced: naive CD4+ T cells from blood. Every receptor here comes from a human donor in good health.

This clonotype turned up a few times. The chain carries TRBV15 and TRBJ2-3; D not resolved. V dropped 0 bases and J dropped 11 bases, with 12 bases sitting between them. The CDR3 runs to 13 residues. The germline V gene encodes CDR1 LNHNV and CDR2 YYDKDF (reference sequence). The CDR3 nucleotides are TGTGCCACCAGCAGAGATCTCAGCCAGAAGCAGTATTTT. Protein: CATSRDLSQKQYF.

The genes are TRBV6-5 and TRBJ2-5; D is possibly TRBD1 (6 bases). The V gene's germline CDR1 is MNHEY and CDR2 SVGAGI. The CDR3 runs 14 residues. Trimming pared 6 bases from V and 3 bases from J, leaving 14 bases between. CDR3 in DNA: TGTGCCAGCAGCCACAGTGGACAGAAAGAGACCCAGTACTTC. This codes for CASSHSGQKETQYF.